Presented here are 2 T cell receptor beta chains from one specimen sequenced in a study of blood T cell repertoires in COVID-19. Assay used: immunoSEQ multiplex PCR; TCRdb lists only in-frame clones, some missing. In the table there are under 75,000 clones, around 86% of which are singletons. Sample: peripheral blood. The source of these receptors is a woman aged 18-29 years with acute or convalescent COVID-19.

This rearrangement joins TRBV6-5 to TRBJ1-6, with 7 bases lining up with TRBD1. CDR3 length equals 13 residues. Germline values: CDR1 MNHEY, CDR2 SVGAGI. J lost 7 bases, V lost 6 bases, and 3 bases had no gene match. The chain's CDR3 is CASRTGTNSPLHF. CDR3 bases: TGTGCCAGCAGGACAGGGACAAATTCACCCCTCCACTTT.

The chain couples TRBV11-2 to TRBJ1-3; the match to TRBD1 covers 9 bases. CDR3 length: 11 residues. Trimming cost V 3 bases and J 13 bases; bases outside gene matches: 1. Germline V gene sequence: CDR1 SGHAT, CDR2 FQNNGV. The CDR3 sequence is CASSLGQGIYF. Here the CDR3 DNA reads TGTGCCAGCAGCTTGGGACAGGGAATATATTTT.